This T cell receptor (beta chain) originates from a study of blood T cell repertoires in COVID-19. Method: immunoSEQ multiplex PCR; TCRdb's copy keeps in-frame clones and lacks some. The table lists under 150,000 clones, around nine tenths of them singletons, with 1.5% to 1.7% in the top ten. The germline CDR1 and CDR2 sequences are KGHSH and LQKENI. With 3 bases clipped from V and 10 bases from J, the junction kept 8 bases outside the gene matches. The CDR3 extends over 14 amino acids. The TCR sequence derives from a human donor in a cohort sampled during active COVID-19. This rearrangement joins TRBV18 to TRBJ2-1; 8 bases are shared with TRBD1. The sequenced sample consisted of peripheral blood. The CDR3 here is CASSPGTGYMEQFF. In nucleotides, the CDR3 is TGTGCCAGCTCACCCGGGACAGGCTATATGGAGCAGTTCTTC.